The source of this T cell receptor beta chain is a study of blood T cells in healthy people across ages. Study-wide findings and caveats: Those diversity estimates obtained from one million T cells were thought to be underestimates.

A second about 6 to 11 cycle PCR used barcoded and J-beta primers. TCRdb analysed the 5' RACE reads with MiXCR anew, one entry per CDR3 protein. The data show 650,000 to 1,000,000 distinct CDR3 sequences, with about 37% seen just once and 13% held by the top ten. As for this clonotype: Its cognate antigen is unknown.

Per the germline V gene, CDR1 is DFQATT and CDR2 is SNEGSKA (reference sequence). V lost 0 bases, J lost 4 bases, and 12 bases lay in between. The CDR3 has 14 residues. The gene calls are TRBV20-1 and TRBJ1-2; D unresolved. The origin of this receptor is a man between 18 and 35 years old in good health. Sequenced sample: blood. CDR3 DNA sequence: TGCAGTGCTAGAGAACCCTCGGACCTCTATGGCTACACCTTC. Translated: CSAREPSDLYGYTF.